There are many counts of the clone carrying this T cell receptor beta chain. This entry is derived from a study of molecular identifiers for immune sequencing clone quantification. The overall study: Replicate experiments divided RNA from 20,000 or 100,000 naive CD8 cells into five parts and sequenced four.

Naive CD8 libraries were made from about 20,000 to 1,000,000 sorted cells, and they used 10%, 30% or 50% RNA. Naive CD8 T cells were sorted, and the gate applied was CD8+CD4-CCR7+CD45RA+. Library preparation followed earlier protocols using designated TCR primers. TCRdb re-derived calls from the PCR reads in MiXCR, one entry per CDR3 protein. This sample has approximately 320,000 distinct CDR3 sequences, with over 20% found just once. From germline, CDR1 is SQVTM and CDR2 ANQGSEA. This CDR3 spans 15 amino acids. V lost 6 bases, J lost 4 bases, and 13 bases stayed unmatched. This receptor was obtained from a human donor in good health. Some libraries in this study had Jurkat cell RNA spiked in. The gene calls are TRBV29-1 and TRBJ2-3, with 7 bases lining up with TRBD1. The sequenced sample was naive CD8+ T cells from blood, with Jurkat cell RNA spiked in. Stated subset: FACS-sorted CD8+CD4-CCR7+CD45RA+ naive T cells. CDR3 in DNA: TGCAGCGTCGATGAGACAGGGTTTTTGGCAGATACGCAGTATTTT. Protein product: CSVDETGFLADTQYF.